A single sample gave rise to the 23 T cell receptor beta chains below, sequenced in a study of immune reconstitution after stem cell transplant in scleroderma. TCRdb re-called the RT-PCR reads with MiXCR, one entry per CDR3 protein. The sample comprises about 2,400 distinct CDR3 sequences, 9.5% to 14% of which are singletons, and roughly 25% rests with the top ten. The specimen was obtained before or after autologous hematopoietic stem cell transplantation (not recorded which). The source is a female donor with systemic sclerosis.

The genes are TRBV12-3 or TRBV12-4 and TRBJ2-2; D remains ambiguous. The CDR3 is 13 residues long. Deletions cut 3 bases from V and 4 bases from J, with 6 bases between. CDR3 sequence (DNA): TGTGCCAGCAGTTTCCGAGGCACCGGGGAGCTGTTTTTT. Protein sequence: CASSFRGTGELFF.

In regard to this clonotype: A read error is possible here, since a much larger clone lies one base away. The chain is built from TRBV11-3 and TRBJ2-7, with D maybe TRBD1 (5 bases). V lost 5 bases, J lost 7 bases, and 15 bases lay in between. The CDR3 is made up of 13 amino acids. Per the germline V gene, CDR1 is SGHNT and CDR2 is YENEEA. DNA of the CDR3: TGTGCCAGCAGCGCCCAGGGCGAGCATGAGCAGTACTTC. Amino acids: CASSAQGEHEQYF.

This clonotype ranks as medium-sized. V is TRBV6-6 and J is TRBJ1-5; 7 bases match TRBD1. Germline V gives CDR1 MNHNY, CDR2 SVGAGI (reference sequence). Trimming removed 2 bases from V and 2 bases from J; junction bases left unmatched: 3. The CDR3 extends over 15 amino acids. CDR3 DNA sequence: TGTGCCAGCAGTTACGGGGGGACAGGCAATCAGCCCCAGCATTTT. Protein product: CASSYGGTGNQPQHF.

The chain employs TRBV25-1 and TRBJ2-7; D is unclear. The germline V gene has CDR1 MGHDK and CDR2 SYGVNS. The V end lost 3 bases, the J end lost 3 bases, and 12 bases lay between the germline ends. This CDR3 has 14 residues. CDR3 sequence: CASSDHYPLYEQYF. For the CDR3, the DNA is TGTGCCAGCAGTGACCACTACCCACTCTACGAGCAGTACTTC.

This clonotype is large. This sequence joins TRBV12-5 and TRBJ1-2, with 8 bases lining up with TRBD1. Germline CDR1 is LGHNT and CDR2 is FRNRAP. The J segment lost 5 bases and the V segment lost 4 bases, leaving 3 bases of the junction unmatched. CDR3 length: 13 residues. The CDR3, as DNA: TGTGCTAGTGGTTGGGGGACAGGATATGGCTACACCTTC. Amino acids: CASGWGTGYGYTF.

This clonotype was seen a handful of times. The V call is TRBV29-1, the J call TRBJ1-6; 8 bases agree with TRBD1. This CDR3 contains 13 residues. V dropped 5 bases and J dropped 7; count of bases not matched to a gene: 4. Per the germline V gene, CDR1 is SQVTM and CDR2 is ANQGSEA. In DNA, the CDR3 is TGCAGCGTTTCCCGGGACAGGAATTCACCCCTCCACTTT. Its protein product is CSVSRDRNSPLHF.

In its sample, this clonotype ranks as large. The rearrangement uses TRBV7-3 and TRBJ2-3; 9 bases are a match to TRBD2. Germline V gene lookup returns CDR1 SGHTA and CDR2 FQGTGA. J gave up 4 bases and V 3 bases, and 2 bases lay outside the gene matches. The CDR3 totals 14 residues. The CDR3 nucleotides are TGTGCCAGCAGCTTGGGACTAGCATCAGATACGCAGTATTTT. This translates into CASSLGLASDTQYF.

Note on this clonotype: A junction end diverges from the germline sequence, so it may reflect a read error. This sequence joins TRBV7-9 and TRBJ1-4, with 8 bases aligning to TRBD1. Germline CDR1 reads SEHNR; CDR2 reads FQNEAQ (reference sequence). The CDR3 length is 15 residues. This chain's CDR3 is CASSIQGATNEKLFF. As DNA, the CDR3 is TGTGCCAGCAGCATCCAGGGGGCGACTAATGAGAAACTGTTTTTT.

This chain joins TRBV5-5 and TRBJ2-5; maybe TRBD2 (7 bases). Trimming cost V 0 bases and J 2 bases, with 23 bases left between them. This CDR3 is built from 19 residues. CDR1 SGHKS and CDR2 YYEKEE come from the germline V gene (reference sequence). Here the CDR3 reads CASSLAPFRGAGGQETQYF. In DNA, the CDR3 is TGTGCCAGCAGCTTGGCCCCATTTCGGGGGGCCGGGGGTCAAGAGACCCAGTACTTC.

V usage is TRBV30 and J usage is TRBJ1-2; D not resolved. Trimming took 5 bases from V and 7 from J, leaving 17 bases between them. The germline CDR1 and CDR2 sequences are GTSNPN and SVGIG (reference sequence). CDR3 length: 13 residues. The CDR3: CAWEPGARGGYTF. CDR3 sequence (DNA): TGTGCCTGGGAGCCTGGCGCGCGGGGTGGCTACACCTTC.

This chain links TRBV9 with TRBJ2-3; D is unclear. Trimming took off 3 bases at V and 2 bases at J, with 7 bases between the two ends. The germline V gene encodes CDR1 SGDLS and CDR2 YYNGEE. This CDR3 is built from 13 residues. This chain's CDR3 is CASSADDTDTQYF. The CDR3 DNA is TGTGCCAGCAGCGCGGATGACACAGATACGCAGTATTTT. The full variable domain, its missing parts supplied by reference TRBV9 and TRBJ2-3, is DSGVTQTPKHLITATGQRVTLRCSPRSGDLSVYWYQQSLDQGLQFLIQYYNGEERAKGNILERFSAQQFPDLHSELNLSSLELGDSALYFCASSADDTDTQYFGPGTRLTVL.

This clonotype was found a few times. The chain has TRBV4-1 and TRBJ2-7; D might be TRBD2 (6 bases). Trimming pared 4 bases from V and 0 bases from J, leaving 7 bases between. The length of the CDR3 is 13 residues. Germline CDR1 is MGHRA and CDR2 is YSYEKL. In DNA, the CDR3 is TGCGCCAGCAGCCCGGGGGACTCCTACGAGCAGTACTTC. Amino acids: CASSPGDSYEQYF.

The chain couples TRBV6-5 to TRBJ2-2, with a weak D call TRBD2 (5 bases). Looked up from germline, CDR1 is MNHEY and CDR2 is SVGAGI. Trimming left V 0 bases short and J 7 bases short, with 15 bases between. CDR3 size: 16 residues. This chain's CDR3 is CASSYSSGGLHGELFF. The CDR3 bases are TGTGCCAGCAGTTACTCGAGCGGAGGACTCCACGGGGAGCTGTTTTTT.

The chain is built from TRBV5-1 and TRBJ2-7, with D possibly matching TRBD1 (6 bases). The V end lost 0 bases, the J end lost 3 bases, and 22 bases lay between the germline ends. CDR3 length equals 18 residues. Germline CDR1 reads SGHRS; CDR2 reads YFSETQ. The CDR3, as DNA: TGCGCCAGCAGCTTGGCGGGGCCGTCAAGGGGACAACACTACGAGCAGTACTTC. Its translation is CASSLAGPSRGQHYEQYF.

This clonotype has a handful of counts. The chain joins TRBV15 to TRBJ2-1; maybe TRBD2 (6 bases). Germline CDR1 is LNHNV and CDR2 is YYDKDF (reference sequence). V lost 0 bases and J 9 bases, leaving 18 bases between the germline ends. The CDR3 loop spans 16 amino acids. As DNA, the CDR3 is TGTGCCACCAGCAGAGAGGGTCTAGGACTACTGGGTGAGCAGTTCTTC. Its protein product is CATSREGLGLLGEQFF.

This clonotype was seen more than once but under ten times. The V call is TRBV5-1, the J call TRBJ2-5; 12 bases are shared with TRBD2. Per the germline V gene, CDR1 is SGHRS and CDR2 is YFSETQ. The CDR3 loop spans 16 amino acids. Trimming took 4 bases from V and 5 from J; bases not matched to a gene: 9. This CDR3 is CASSERTSGASETQYF. The DNA of the CDR3 is TGCGCCAGCAGCGAACGGACTAGCGGGGCGTCTGAGACCCAGTACTTC.

This clonotype was picked up a small number of times. V gene TRBV6-5 combines with J gene TRBJ1-2; a possible D gene is TRBD1 (5 bases). CDR1 is MNHEY, CDR2 SVGAGI, per germline. Trimming shortened V by 2 bases and J by 4 bases, and 11 bases separated the two germline ends. This CDR3 is 14 amino acids long. The CDR3 reads CASSYIDRFYGYTF. As DNA, the CDR3 is TGTGCCAGCAGTTACATAGACAGATTCTATGGCTACACCTTC.

This chain uses TRBV30 with TRBJ1-1; a weak D match, TRBD1 (5 bases). CDR3 length equals 13 residues. Germline CDR1 is GTSNPN and CDR2 is SVGIG (reference sequence). Trimming took 3 bases from V and 5 from J, leaving 13 bases between them. The CDR3 sequence is CAWRTREGTEAFF. CDR3 in DNA: TGTGCCTGGAGGACCAGGGAGGGGACTGAAGCTTTCTTT.

This clonotype has more than one count but fewer than ten. This rearrangement joins TRBV6-5 to TRBJ2-3; TRBD1 agrees at 12 bases. Germline V CDR1 and CDR2: MNHEY, SVGAGI. Trimming at V came to 0 bases and at J to 2 bases, leaving 6 bases not matched to a gene. The CDR3 is made up of 18 amino acids. CDR3 protein: CASSYSPGQGAFTDTQYF. CDR3 bases: TGTGCCAGCAGTTACTCACCGGGACAGGGGGCTTTCACAGATACGCAGTATTTT.

This clonotype is deemed medium-sized (0.01 to 0.1%). This sequence joins TRBV28 and TRBJ1-1, with D uncertain. This CDR3 contains 13 residues. V lost 3 bases to trimming and J lost 4 bases, with 9 bases between them. Germline CDR1 and CDR2: MDHEN and SYDVKM. The CDR3 here is CASSLGRRTEAFF. For the CDR3, the DNA is TGTGCCAGCAGTTTGGGGAGACGCACTGAAGCTTTCTTT.

As for this clonotype: At one end, the junction sequence differs from germline, possibly due to a read error. This chain links TRBV5-5 with TRBJ2-7; 8 positions match TRBD2. The CDR3 sequence is 15 residues long. Looked up from germline, CDR1 is SGHKS and CDR2 is YYEKEE (reference sequence). CDR3 nucleotides: TGTGCCAGCAGGTTGGTGACTAGCGTTGGGGGAGAGCAGTACTTC. As protein: CASRLVTSVGGEQYF.

This chain joins TRBV10-3 and TRBJ2-5; TRBD1 aligns across 9 bases. Trimming took 6 bases from V and 0 from J; bases not matched to a gene: 5. The germline gives CDR1 ENHRY, CDR2 SYGVKD. The CDR3 length is 15 residues. The chain's CDR3 is CAISRGDRDQETQYF. The CDR3, as DNA: TGTGCCATCAGCAGAGGGGACAGGGACCAAGAGACCCAGTACTTC.

Sample share makes this clonotype large. The chain has TRBV5-1 and TRBJ2-7, with D possibly TRBD2 on 5 matching bases. CDR1 and CDR2 from the germline V gene are SGHRS and YFSETQ. The CDR3 consists of 13 residues. Trimming cost V 4 bases and J 3 bases, with 11 bases left between them. CDR3 coding DNA: TGCGCCAGCAGCCCGTACGGAGGCTACGAGCAGTACTTC. Protein: CASSPYGGYEQYF.